The present TCR beta chain was sequenced within a study of glioma-infiltrating T cells. The iRepertoire nested amplicon-rescue multiplex PCR amplified TCR alpha and beta CDR3s from RNA. For one-step reverse transcription and amplification, about 90-450 ng of tissue mRNA or PBMC total RNA was used. TCRdb re-derived calls from the multiplex PCR reads in MiXCR, one entry per CDR3 protein. Here the sample spans over 140,000 distinct CDR3 sequences, about 39% being singletons. The CDR3 is 14 amino acids. The V end was cut by 1 base, the J end by 3 bases, with 9 bases between. Germline V gene lookup returns CDR1 LGHNA and CDR2 YSLEER.

Sequenced input: glioma tissue, nonneoplastic brain tissue, or PBMCs (not recorded which). The sequence was obtained from a human donor with low-grade glioma or glioblastoma, undergoing nonglioma brain surgery, or in good health (not recorded which). The genes are TRBV4-3 and TRBJ1-1; weak D call: TRBD1 (5 bases). CDR3 loop: CASSQVAGDTEAFF. CDR3 sequence (DNA): TGCGCCAGCAGCCAAGTAGCGGGGGACACTGAAGCTTTCTTT.